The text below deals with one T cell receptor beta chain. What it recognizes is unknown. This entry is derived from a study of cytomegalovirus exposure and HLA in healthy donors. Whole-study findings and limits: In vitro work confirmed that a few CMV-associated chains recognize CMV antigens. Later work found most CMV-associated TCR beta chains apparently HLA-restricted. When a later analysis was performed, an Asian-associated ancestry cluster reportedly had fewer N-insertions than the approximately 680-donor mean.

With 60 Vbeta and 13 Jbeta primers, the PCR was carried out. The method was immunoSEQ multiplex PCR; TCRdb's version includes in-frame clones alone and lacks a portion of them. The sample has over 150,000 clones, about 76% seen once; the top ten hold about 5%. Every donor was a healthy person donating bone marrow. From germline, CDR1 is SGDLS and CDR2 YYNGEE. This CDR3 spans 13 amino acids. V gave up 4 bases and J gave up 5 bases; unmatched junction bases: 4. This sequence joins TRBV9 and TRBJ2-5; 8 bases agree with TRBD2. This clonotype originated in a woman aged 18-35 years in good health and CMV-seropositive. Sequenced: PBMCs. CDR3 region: CASSPGGAETQYF. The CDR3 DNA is TGTGCCAGCAGCCCCGGGGGGGCGGAGACCCAGTACTTC.